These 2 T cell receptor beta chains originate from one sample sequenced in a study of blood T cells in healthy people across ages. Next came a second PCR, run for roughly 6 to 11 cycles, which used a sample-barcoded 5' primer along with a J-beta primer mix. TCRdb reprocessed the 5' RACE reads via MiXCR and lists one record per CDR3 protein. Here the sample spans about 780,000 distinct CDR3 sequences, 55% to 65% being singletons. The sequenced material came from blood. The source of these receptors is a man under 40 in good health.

CDR3 protein: CAWQTGANEQFF. Written as DNA, the CDR3 is TGTGCCTGGCAGACAGGGGCCAATGAGCAGTTCTTC. This chain joins TRBV30 and TRBJ2-1; 8 nucleotides match TRBD1. The germline CDR1 and CDR2 sequences are GTSNPN and SVGIG (reference sequence). Trimming took 5 bases from V and 6 from J; bases not matched to a gene: 3. The CDR3 has 12 amino acids.

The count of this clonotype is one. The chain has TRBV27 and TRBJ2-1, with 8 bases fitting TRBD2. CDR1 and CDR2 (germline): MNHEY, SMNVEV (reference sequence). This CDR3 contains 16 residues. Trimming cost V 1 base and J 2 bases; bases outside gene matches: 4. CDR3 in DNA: TGTGCCAGCAGTTTATTCGGGGGGGCTGCCTACAATGAGCAGTTCTTC. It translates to CASSLFGGAAYNEQFF.